The 16 T cell receptor beta chains below were found in one sample sequenced in a study of CD8+ T cells in alopecia areata. Treatment of the sample: oral pan-JAK inhibitor, 5-10 mg twice daily. After isolation, RNA underwent reverse transcription to generate cDNA as the sequencing template. The protocol was immunoSEQ multiplex PCR, while the TCRdb copy is restricted to in-frame clones and leaves out a portion. Found here are about 150,000 clones, 50% to 65% of them singletons; the top ten hold 15%. Sequences were derived from CD8+ T cells sorted from blood, sampled at week 4, from a patient treated with tofacitinib. The receptor set was obtained from a human donor with alopecia areata.

CDR3 DNA: TGTGCCAGCAGCTTATCCGGGACGGCGAACACTGAAGCTTTCTTT. This sequence encodes CASSLSGTANTEAFF. This sequence joins TRBV5-6 and TRBJ1-1; D possibly corresponds to TRBD1 (5 bases). V was pared by 2 bases and J by 1 base, with 12 bases between. Germline CDR1 is SGHDT and CDR2 is YYEEEE. This CDR3 contains 15 residues.

The rearrangement joins TRBV29-1 to TRBJ1-2, with D uncertain. Per germline, CDR1 SQVTM and CDR2 ANQGSEA. Trimming removed 3 bases at V and 2 bases at J, with 13 bases between. This CDR3 region has 14 residues. The CDR3 DNA is TGCAGCGTTGATCAGGACTCTACCAACTATGGCTACACCTTC. Translating it yields CSVDQDSTNYGYTF.

The rearrangement joins TRBV7-6 to TRBJ1-1, with TRBD1 identical over 7 bases. This CDR3 has 15 residues. Germline loops: CDR1 SGHVS, CDR2 FNYEAQ. J was trimmed by 1 base and V by 4 bases; bases with no gene match: 6. The CDR3 DNA reads TGTGCCAGCAGCTGGTGGGACAGAGAGAACACTGAAGCTTTCTTT. Protein sequence: CASSWWDRENTEAFF.

This sequence joins TRBV5-1 and TRBJ2-2, with D possibly TRBD1 on 6 matching bases. This CDR3 has 14 amino acids. V was shortened by 2 bases and J by 4 bases, with 9 bases between the two germline ends. The V gene's germline CDR1 is SGHRS and CDR2 YFSETQ. The CDR3 spells CASSFGRGTGELFF. CDR3 coding DNA: TGCGCCAGCAGCTTCGGCAGGGGCACCGGGGAGCTGTTTTTT.

The chain recombines TRBV6-5 with TRBJ2-7, with D possibly matching TRBD2 (5 bases). Trimming stripped 2 bases from V and 4 bases from J, with 12 bases between. Germline V gene sequence: CDR1 MNHEY, CDR2 SVGAGI. The CDR3 loop spans 14 amino acids. The CDR3 DNA reads as TGTGCCAGCAGTTACGAGCGGATAGGGTACGAGCAGTACTTC. Translation gives CASSYERIGYEQYF.

The chain uses TRBV30 and TRBJ1-6; TRBD1 aligns across 9 bases. With 0 bases clipped from V and 9 bases from J, the junction kept 3 bases outside the gene matches. Looked up from germline, CDR1 is GTSNPN and CDR2 is SVGIG (reference sequence). CDR3 length equals 14 residues. The CDR3 region has the DNA TGTGCCTGGAGTGTAGGGACAGGGACTTCACCCCTCCACTTT. This sequence encodes CAWSVGTGTSPLHF.

This chain uses TRBV7-9 with TRBJ1-2; D unresolved. Trimming took off 0 bases at V and 6 bases at J, with 8 bases between the two ends. The V gene's germline CDR1 is SEHNR and CDR2 FQNEAQ (reference sequence). This CDR3 has 13 amino acids. The CDR3 loop reads CASSLAGSHGYTF. The DNA of the CDR3 is TGTGCCAGCAGCTTAGCGGGGAGTCATGGCTACACCTTC.

The chain carries TRBV5-1 and TRBJ2-1; unclear D gene. With 0 bases removed from V and 3 bases from J, the gap between germline ends came to 7 bases. The V gene's germline CDR1 is SGHRS and CDR2 YFSETQ. CDR3 length: 14 residues. This CDR3 reads CASSLGQIYNEQFF. DNA for the CDR3: TGCGCCAGCAGCTTGGGACAAATCTACAATGAGCAGTTCTTC.

This clone showed up just a few times. The chain uses TRBV4-3 and TRBJ2-5; 10 bases agree with TRBD2. There are 15 residues in the CDR3. The V and J ends lost 4 bases and 5 bases, in that order; junction bases with no gene match: 7. Looked up from germline, CDR1 is LGHNA and CDR2 is YSLEER. The CDR3 loop reads CASSRLLAGSETQYF. As DNA, the CDR3 is TGCGCCAGCAGCCGGTTACTAGCGGGGAGTGAGACCCAGTACTTC.

This sequence joins TRBV6-5 and TRBJ2-5, with 9 bases identical to TRBD1. Germline CDR1 MNHEY, CDR2 SVGAGI. The V gene end was trimmed by 0 bases and the J gene end by 2 bases; junction bases not matched to a gene: 4. The CDR3 has 16 residues. DNA of the CDR3: TGTGCCAGCAGTTACTCCGGACAGGGGCTTCAAGAGACCCAGTACTTC. This translates into CASSYSGQGLQETQYF.

The V gene is TRBV5-6, the J gene TRBJ2-7; maybe TRBD1 (5 bases). Germline CDR1 is SGHDT and CDR2 is YYEEEE. The CDR3 totals 13 residues. Trimming took 0 bases from V and 9 from J, leaving 13 bases between them. The CDR3 DNA sequence: TGTGCCAGCAGCTTGGGACAGAATGTGTGGCAGTACTTC. Protein: CASSLGQNVWQYF.

The chain couples TRBV2 to TRBJ1-5; 9 bases line up with TRBD1. The germline V gene encodes CDR1 SNHLY and CDR2 FYNNEI. The junction had 11 bases not matched to a gene; V was cut back by 3 bases and J by 5 bases. CDR3 length: 17 amino acids. The CDR3 here is CASSDKRRGQGYQPQHF. The CDR3 DNA is TGTGCCAGCAGTGACAAAAGAAGGGGACAGGGATATCAGCCCCAGCATTTT.

This clone was picked up a small number of times. The chain joins TRBV2 to TRBJ1-3, with TRBD1 as a possible D gene (5 bases). Trimming cost V 8 bases and J 2 bases, with 13 bases left between them. Germline CDR1 and CDR2: SNHLY and FYNNEI. The CDR3 contains 14 residues. The CDR3 region has the DNA TGTGCCAGCGGCTCTTCAGGGACTGGAAACACCATATATTTT. Translating gives CASGSSGTGNTIYF.

This clone appeared a few times. V usage is TRBV29-1 and J usage is TRBJ2-1; TRBD1 is a possible D gene (6 bases). CDR3 length equals 14 residues. The V end lost 6 bases, the J end lost 1 base, and 13 bases lay between the germline ends. Germline values: CDR1 SQVTM, CDR2 ANQGSEA. As DNA, the CDR3 is TGCAGCGTAGCCGACAGGTCTTCCTACAATGAGCAGTTCTTC. It yields the protein CSVADRSSYNEQFF.

V usage is TRBV30 and J usage is TRBJ1-6; no firm D call. Germline V gene lookup returns CDR1 GTSNPN and CDR2 SVGIG (reference sequence). With 0 bases removed from V and 8 bases from J, the gap between germline ends came to 8 bases. This CDR3 has 13 amino acids. CDR3 protein: CAWSVGSDSPLHF. In DNA, the CDR3 is TGTGCCTGGAGTGTAGGCTCAGATTCACCCCTCCACTTT.

The chain combines TRBV13 with TRBJ1-4; D call uncertain. The germline gives CDR1 PRHDT, CDR2 FYEKMQ (reference sequence). CDR3 length equals 12 residues. Trimming shortened V by 5 bases and J by 7 bases, and 8 bases separated the two germline ends. The CDR3 protein is CASSSRGEKLFF. The CDR3, as DNA: TGTGCCAGCAGCAGCCGTGGTGAAAAACTGTTTTTT.